The entry below gives a single TCR beta chain sequence along with its context. These data are taken from a study of blood T cell repertoires in COVID-19. Study information: COVID-19 samples collected from the United States, Italy and Spain covered acute and convalescent phases. Sample material is recorded as cDNA or gDNA derived from T cells, B-cell-depleted T cells, or PBMCs.

The CDR3 is made up of 13 amino acids. The germline V gene encodes CDR1 LGHDT and CDR2 YNNKEL (reference sequence). V lost 2 bases, J lost 7 bases, and 1 base stayed unmatched. Original data processing: The authors estimated nucleated cell counts from reference gene primer amplification. The data were produced by immunoSEQ multiplex PCR, yet TCRdb's version contains in-frame clones alone and is incomplete. Clone size and V and J calls were adopted from that table, with D and trimming inferred from the DNA. The sample carries some 240,000 clones, roughly nine tenths recorded once. The chain carries TRBV3-1 (or the pseudogene TRBV3-2) and TRBJ1-4, with 7 bases lining up with TRBD1. The source of this sequence is a woman between 35 and 50 years old who had recovered from COVID-19. Material for sequencing was peripheral blood. The CDR3 region is CASSQQGGEKLFF. As DNA, the CDR3 is TGTGCCAGCAGCCAACAGGGGGGTGAAAAACTGTTTTTT.